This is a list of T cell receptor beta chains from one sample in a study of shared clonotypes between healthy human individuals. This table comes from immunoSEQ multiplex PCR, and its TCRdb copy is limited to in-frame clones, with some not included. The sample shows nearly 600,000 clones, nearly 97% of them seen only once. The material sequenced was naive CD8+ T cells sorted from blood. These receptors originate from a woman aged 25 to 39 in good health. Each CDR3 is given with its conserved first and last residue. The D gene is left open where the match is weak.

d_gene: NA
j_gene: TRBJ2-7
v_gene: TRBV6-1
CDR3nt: TGTGCCAGCAGGGGGGGGGACATCTCCTACGAGCAGTACTTC
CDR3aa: CASRGGDISYEQYF

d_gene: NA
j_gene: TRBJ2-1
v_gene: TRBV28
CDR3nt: TGTGCCAGCAGAGATACTTATGAGCAGTTCTTC
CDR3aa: CASRDTYEQFF

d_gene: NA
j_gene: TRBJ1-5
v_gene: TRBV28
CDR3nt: TGTGCCAGCAGTTCCGCGGACGAGGGCAGGGAGGTCCAGCATTTT
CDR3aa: CASSSADEGREVQHF

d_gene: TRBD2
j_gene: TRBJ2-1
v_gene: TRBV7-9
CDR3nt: TGTGCCAGCACGGGAGGGAGTGGCTACAATGAGCAGTTCTTC
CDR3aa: CASTGGSGYNEQFF

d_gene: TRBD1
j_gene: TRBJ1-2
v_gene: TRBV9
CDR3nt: TGTGCCAGCAGCTTGGGACAGGGGGTGGGCTATGGCTACACCTTC
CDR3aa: CASSLGQGVGYGYTF

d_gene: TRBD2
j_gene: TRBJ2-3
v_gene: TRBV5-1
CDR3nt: TGCGCCAGCAGCTTGGCTAGCGGGGGCACAGATACGCAGTATTTT
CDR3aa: CASSLASGGTDTQYF

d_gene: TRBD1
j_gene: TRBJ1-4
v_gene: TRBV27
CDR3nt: TGTGCCAGCAGTCGGACAGGGGAAGCAACTAATGAAAAACTGTTTTTT
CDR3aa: CASSRTGEATNEKLFF

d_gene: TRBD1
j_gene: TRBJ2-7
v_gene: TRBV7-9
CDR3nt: TGTGCCAGCAGCGACAGGGGGCCCCCCTACGAGCAGTACTTC
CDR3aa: CASSDRGPPYEQYF

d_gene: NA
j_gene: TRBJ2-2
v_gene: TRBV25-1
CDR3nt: TGTGCCAGCAGTGAATGGCGGGTAAACACCGGGGAGCTGTTTTTT
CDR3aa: CASSEWRVNTGELFF

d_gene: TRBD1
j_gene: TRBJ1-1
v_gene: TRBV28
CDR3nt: TGTGCCAGCAGTTTGACAGGGAGCGCTGAAGCTTTCTTT
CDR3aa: CASSLTGSAEAFF

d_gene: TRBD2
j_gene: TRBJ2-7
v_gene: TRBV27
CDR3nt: TGTGCCAGCAGTTCACCGACTAGCCCTCGAGACGAGCAGTACTTC
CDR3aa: CASSSPTSPRDEQYF

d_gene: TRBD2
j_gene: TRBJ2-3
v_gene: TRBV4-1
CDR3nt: TGCGCCAGCAGCCAGGGGCGGGAGGGGCCTGGCACAGATACGCAGTATTTT
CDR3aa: CASSQGREGPGTDTQYF

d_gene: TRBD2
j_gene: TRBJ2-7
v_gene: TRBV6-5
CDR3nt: TGTGCCAGCAGTTACTTAGCGGGGACCTACGAGCAGTACTTC
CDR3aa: CASSYLAGTYEQYF

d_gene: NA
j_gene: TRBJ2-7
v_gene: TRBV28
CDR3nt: TGTGCCAGCAGACCTCCAGCAGAGACCTACGAGCAGTACTTC
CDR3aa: CASRPPAETYEQYF

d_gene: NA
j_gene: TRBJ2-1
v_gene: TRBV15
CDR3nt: TGTGCCACCAGCCAAAATTCACTAGGGGTTTACAATGAGCAGTTCTTC
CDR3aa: CATSQNSLGVYNEQFF

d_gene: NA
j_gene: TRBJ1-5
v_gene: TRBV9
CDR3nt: TGTGCCAGCAGCACCGGACAGAGTAATCAGCCCCAGCATTTT
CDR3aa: CASSTGQSNQPQHF

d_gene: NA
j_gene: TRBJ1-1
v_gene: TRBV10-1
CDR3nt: TGCGCCAGCGGGCTGCCGAACACTGAAGCTTTCTTT
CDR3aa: CASGLPNTEAFF

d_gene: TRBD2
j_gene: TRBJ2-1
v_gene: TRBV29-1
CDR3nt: TGCAGCGTCTCAACTAGCGGGAGAGTCAATGAGCAGTTCTTC
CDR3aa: CSVSTSGRVNEQFF

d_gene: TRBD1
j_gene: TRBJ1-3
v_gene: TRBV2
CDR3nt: TGTGCCAGCAGTGAAGGAAAGCGGGCCGACAGGGAGGGAAACACCATATATTTT
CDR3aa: CASSEGKRADREGNTIYF

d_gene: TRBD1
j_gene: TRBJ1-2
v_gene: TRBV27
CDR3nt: TGTGCCAGCAGCCCTTCCCCCGGGACAGGGATTGAGAGTGGCTACACCTTC
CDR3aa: CASSPSPGTGIESGYTF

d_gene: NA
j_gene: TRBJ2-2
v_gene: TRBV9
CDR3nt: TGTGCCAGCAGCGTAGCGGGTAACACCGGGGAGCTGTTTTTT
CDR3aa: CASSVAGNTGELFF

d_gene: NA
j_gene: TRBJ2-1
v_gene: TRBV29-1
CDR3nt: TGCAGCGTTGAATATCGGGGTTCCCACGGTGAGCAGTTCTTC
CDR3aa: CSVEYRGSHGEQFF

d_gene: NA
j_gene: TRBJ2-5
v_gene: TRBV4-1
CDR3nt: TGCGCCAGCAGCCAGTTAGGAGGGCCGGAGACCCAGTACTTC
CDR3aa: CASSQLGGPETQYF

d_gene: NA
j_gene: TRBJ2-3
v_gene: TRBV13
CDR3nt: TGTGCCAGCAGCCCTTCGGCAGATACGCAGTATTTT
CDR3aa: CASSPSADTQYF

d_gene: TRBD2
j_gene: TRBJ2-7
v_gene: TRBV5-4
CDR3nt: TGTGCCAGCAGCTTGAGCGGGCTAGCGGGAAACGAGCAGTACTTC
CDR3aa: CASSLSGLAGNEQYF

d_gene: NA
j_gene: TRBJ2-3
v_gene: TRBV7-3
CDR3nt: TGTGCCAGCAGCCCCCCCGGGAGAGGGGATACGCAGTATTTT
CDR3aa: CASSPPGRGDTQYF

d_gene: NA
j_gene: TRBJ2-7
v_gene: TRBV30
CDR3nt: TGTGCCTGGAGTGAACTGGGGGCCGAGCAGTACTTC
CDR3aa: CAWSELGAEQYF

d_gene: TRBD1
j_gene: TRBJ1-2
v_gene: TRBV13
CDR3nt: TGTGCCAGCAGCTCCCCGCACAAGACAGGGGCTAACTATGGCTACACCTTC
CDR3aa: CASSSPHKTGANYGYTF

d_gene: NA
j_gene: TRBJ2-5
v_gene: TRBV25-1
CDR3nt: TGTGCCAGCAGTGTGGAGGAAGCGTTTGAGACCCAGTACTTC
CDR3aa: CASSVEEAFETQYF

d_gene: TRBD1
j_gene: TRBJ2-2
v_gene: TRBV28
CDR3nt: TGTGCCAGCAGCCAAGGGACAGGGGTCGAGACCGGGGAGCTGTTTTTT
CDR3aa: CASSQGTGVETGELFF

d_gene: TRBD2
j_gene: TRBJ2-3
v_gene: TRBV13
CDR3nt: TGTGCCAGCAGCTTCCTCGGACTAGCGGGGAGCACAGATACGCAGTATTTT
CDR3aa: CASSFLGLAGSTDTQYF

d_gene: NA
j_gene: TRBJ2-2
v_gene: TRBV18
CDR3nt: TGTGCCAGCTCACCATTCACCGGGGAGCTGTTTTTT
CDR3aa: CASSPFTGELFF

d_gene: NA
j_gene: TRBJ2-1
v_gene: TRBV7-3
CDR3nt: TGTGCCAGCAGCTTAACTCCCTCTAGCTTTGAGCAGTTCTTC
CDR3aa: CASSLTPSSFEQFF